What follows is one T cell receptor beta chain and its context. Its antigen is not identified. This sample stems from a study of T-cell reconstitution after alpha-beta-depleted transplantation in children. Study-wide points: The high TCRbeta diversity at day 60 in some patients came from surviving recipient T cells and thymic progenitors. Reportedly, alpha-beta T cells present about two months post-transplant originated from several hundred expanded clones of graft origin.

Library preparation (for TCRbeta) was performed with unique molecular identifiers. MiXCR, applied by TCRdb to the PCR reads, yields one record per CDR3 protein. The table includes about 200,000 distinct CDR3 sequences, approximately 7% detected once. The CDR3 covers 14 residues. V lost 4 bases, J lost 7 bases, and 16 bases lay in between. The germline V gene has CDR1 LGHNA and CDR2 YNFKEQ. The TCR comes from a boy aged 2 to 10 with acute lymphoblastic leukemia, due to receive a stem cell transplant. The sequencing used PBMCs, collected before TCRalphabeta/CD19-depleted stem cell transplant. This sequence joins TRBV4-2 and TRBJ1-2, with a weak D call TRBD1 (5 bases). The CDR3 protein is CASSRGREDGGYTF. CDR3 sequence (DNA): TGTGCCAGCAGCCGGGGCAGGGAAGATGGTGGCTACACCTTC.